This record concerns one TCR beta chain sequence. In germline, CDR1 is MNHEY, CDR2 SVGAGI. This CDR3 region has 13 residues. V lost 6 bases, J lost 5 bases, and 11 bases lay in between. These data originate in a study of Ad26.COV2.S vaccination and SARS-CoV-2 variants. Study as a whole: Into the muscle, Ad26.COV2.S was dosed once or twice, 56 days apart.

Assay used: immunoSEQ multiplex PCR; TCRdb lists only in-frame clones, some missing. The sample has roughly 680,000 clones, 80% to 90% seen once. Sample treatment: some 20 received Ad26.COV2.S at low or high dose, single or two shots; about 5 received placebo; per-sample allocation not given. All samples were drawn on day 63, counting from the first vaccine or placebo injection. This receptor was obtained from a person between 18 and 60 years old who received the Ad26.COV2.S COVID-19 vaccine or a placebo. Sequencing was performed on peripheral blood, taken in a trial of Ad26.COV2.S vaccine versus placebo. This chain links TRBV6-5 with TRBJ2-1; tentatively, D is TRBD1 or TRBD2 (5 bases each). In DNA form, the CDR3 reads TGTGCCAGCAGCTGGGGACCGGACAATGAGCAGTTCTTC. It yields the protein CASSWGPDNEQFF.